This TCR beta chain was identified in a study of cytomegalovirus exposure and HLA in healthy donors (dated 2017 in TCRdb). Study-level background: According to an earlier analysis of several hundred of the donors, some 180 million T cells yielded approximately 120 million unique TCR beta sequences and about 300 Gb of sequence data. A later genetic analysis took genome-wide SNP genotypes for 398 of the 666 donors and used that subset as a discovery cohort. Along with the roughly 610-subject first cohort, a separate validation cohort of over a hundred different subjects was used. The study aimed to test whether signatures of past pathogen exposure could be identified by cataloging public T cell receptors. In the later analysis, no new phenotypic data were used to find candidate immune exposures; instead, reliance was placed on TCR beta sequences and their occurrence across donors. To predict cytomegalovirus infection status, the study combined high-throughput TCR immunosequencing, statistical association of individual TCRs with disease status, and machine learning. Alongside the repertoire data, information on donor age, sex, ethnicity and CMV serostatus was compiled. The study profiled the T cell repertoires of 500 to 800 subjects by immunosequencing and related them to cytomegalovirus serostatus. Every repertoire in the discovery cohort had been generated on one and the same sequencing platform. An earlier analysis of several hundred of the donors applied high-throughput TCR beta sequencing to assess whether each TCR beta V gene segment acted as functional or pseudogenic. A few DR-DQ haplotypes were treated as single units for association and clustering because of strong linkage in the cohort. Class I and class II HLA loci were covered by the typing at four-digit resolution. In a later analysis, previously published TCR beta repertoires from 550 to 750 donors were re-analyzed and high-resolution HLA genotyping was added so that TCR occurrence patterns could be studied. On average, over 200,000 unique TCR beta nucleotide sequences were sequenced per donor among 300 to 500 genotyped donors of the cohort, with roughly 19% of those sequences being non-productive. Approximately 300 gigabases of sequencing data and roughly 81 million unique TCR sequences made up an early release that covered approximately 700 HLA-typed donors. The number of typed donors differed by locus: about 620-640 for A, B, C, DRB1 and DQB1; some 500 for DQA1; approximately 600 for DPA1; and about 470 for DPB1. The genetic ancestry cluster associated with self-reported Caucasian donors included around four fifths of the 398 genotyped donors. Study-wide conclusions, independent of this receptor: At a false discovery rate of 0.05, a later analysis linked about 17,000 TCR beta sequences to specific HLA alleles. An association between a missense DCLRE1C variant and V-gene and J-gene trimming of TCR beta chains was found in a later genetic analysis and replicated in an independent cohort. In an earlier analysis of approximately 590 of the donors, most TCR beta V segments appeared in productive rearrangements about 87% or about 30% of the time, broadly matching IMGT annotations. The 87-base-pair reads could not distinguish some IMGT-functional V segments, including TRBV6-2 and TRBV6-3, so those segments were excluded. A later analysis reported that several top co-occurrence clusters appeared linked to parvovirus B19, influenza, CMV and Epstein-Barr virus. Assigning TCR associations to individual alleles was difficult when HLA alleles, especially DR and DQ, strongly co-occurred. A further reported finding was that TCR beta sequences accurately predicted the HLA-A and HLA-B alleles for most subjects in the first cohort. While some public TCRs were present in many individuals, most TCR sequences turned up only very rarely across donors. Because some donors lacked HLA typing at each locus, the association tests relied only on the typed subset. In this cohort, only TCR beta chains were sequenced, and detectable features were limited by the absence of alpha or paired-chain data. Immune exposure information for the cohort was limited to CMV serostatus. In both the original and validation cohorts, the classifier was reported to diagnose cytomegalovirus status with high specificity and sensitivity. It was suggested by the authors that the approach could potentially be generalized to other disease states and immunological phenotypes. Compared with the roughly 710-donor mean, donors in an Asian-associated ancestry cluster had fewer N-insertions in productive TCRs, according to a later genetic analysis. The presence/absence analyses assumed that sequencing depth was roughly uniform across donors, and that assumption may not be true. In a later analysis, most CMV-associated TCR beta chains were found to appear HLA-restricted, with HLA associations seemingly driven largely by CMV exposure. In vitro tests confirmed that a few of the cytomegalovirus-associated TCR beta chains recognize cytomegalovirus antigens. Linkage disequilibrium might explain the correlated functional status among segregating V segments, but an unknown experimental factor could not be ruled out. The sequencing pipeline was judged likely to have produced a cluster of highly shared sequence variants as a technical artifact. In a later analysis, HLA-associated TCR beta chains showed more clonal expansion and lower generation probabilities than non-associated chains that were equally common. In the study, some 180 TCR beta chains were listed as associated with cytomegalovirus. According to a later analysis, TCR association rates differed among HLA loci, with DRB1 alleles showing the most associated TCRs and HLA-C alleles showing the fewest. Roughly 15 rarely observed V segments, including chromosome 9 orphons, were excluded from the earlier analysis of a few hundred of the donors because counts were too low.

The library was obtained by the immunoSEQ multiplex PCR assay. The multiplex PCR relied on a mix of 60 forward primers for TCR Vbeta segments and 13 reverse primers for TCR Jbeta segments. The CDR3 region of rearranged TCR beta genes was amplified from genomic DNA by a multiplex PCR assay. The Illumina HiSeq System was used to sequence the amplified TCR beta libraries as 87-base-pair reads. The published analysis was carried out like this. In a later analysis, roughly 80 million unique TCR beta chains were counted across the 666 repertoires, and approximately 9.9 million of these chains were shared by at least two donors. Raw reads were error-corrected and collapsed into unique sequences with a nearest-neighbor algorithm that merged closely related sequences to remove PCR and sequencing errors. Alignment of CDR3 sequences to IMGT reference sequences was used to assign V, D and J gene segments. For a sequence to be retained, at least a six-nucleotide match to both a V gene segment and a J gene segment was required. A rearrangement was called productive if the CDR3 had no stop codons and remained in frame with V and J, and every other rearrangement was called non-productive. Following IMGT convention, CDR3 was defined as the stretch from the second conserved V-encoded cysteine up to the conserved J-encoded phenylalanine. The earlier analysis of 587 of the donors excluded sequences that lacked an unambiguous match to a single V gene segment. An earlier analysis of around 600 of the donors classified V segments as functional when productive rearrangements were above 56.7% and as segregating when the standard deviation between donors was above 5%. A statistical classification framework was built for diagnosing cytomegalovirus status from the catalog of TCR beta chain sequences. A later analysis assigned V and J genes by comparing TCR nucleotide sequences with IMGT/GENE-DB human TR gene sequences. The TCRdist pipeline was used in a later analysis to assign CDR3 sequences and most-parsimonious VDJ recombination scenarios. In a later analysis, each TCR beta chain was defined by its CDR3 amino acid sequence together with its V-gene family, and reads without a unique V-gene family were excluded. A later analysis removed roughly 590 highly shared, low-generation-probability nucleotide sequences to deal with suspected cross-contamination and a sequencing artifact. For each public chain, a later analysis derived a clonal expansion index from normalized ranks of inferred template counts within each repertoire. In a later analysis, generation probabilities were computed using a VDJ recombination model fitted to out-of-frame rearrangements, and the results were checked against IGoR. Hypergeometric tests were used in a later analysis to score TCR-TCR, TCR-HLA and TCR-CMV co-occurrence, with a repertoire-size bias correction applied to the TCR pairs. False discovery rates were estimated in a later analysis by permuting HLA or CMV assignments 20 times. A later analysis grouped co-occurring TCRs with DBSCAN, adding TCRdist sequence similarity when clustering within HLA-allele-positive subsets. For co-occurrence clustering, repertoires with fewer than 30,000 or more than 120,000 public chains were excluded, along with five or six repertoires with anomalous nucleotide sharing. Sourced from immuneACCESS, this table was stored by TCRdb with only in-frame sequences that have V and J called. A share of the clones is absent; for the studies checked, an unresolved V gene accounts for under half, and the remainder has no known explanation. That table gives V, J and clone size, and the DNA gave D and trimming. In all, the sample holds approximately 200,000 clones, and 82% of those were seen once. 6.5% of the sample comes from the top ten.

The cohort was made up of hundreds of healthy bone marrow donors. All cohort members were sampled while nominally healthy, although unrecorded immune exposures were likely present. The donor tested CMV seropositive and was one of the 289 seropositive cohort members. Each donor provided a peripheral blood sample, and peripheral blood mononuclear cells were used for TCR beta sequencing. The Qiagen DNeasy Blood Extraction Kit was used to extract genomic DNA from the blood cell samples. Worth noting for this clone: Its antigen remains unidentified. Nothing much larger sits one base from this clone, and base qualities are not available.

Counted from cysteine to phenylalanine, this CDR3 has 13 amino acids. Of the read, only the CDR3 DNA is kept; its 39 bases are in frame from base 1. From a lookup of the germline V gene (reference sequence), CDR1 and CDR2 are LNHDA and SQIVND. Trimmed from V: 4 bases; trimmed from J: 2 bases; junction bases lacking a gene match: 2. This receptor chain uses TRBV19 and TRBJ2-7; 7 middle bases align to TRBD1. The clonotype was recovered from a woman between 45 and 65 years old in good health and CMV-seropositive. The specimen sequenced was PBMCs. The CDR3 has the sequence CASSKGQTYEQYF. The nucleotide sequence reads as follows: TGTGCCAGTAGTAAGGGACAGACCTACGAGCAGTACTTC.